This T cell receptor (beta chain) is from a study of blood T cell repertoires in COVID-19. This clone occurred once. V gave up 6 bases and J gave up 6 bases; unmatched junction bases: 7. The CDR3 runs 13 residues. Per germline, CDR1 SGHTA and CDR2 FQGTGA. Here immunoSEQ multiplex PCR was the method, and the copy in TCRdb shows in-frame clones only, minus some. The table has around 110,000 clones, less than 90% seen once. This TCR derives from a woman in her twenties or thirties who had recovered from COVID-19. The V gene is TRBV7-3, the J gene TRBJ1-2; TRBD1 matches at 7 bases. What was sequenced was PBMCs or T cells enriched from blood (not recorded which). CDR3 residues: CASRSTGSNGYTF. CDR3 coding DNA: TGTGCCAGCAGGTCGACAGGGTCCAATGGCTACACCTTC.